The entry below gives a single T cell receptor (beta chain) sequence along with its context. No antigen is known for it. This entry comes from a study of graft-versus-host responses after intestinal transplantation. Study context: All recipients were transplanted with multivisceral, liver-intestinal, or isolated intestinal grafts. Anti-thymocyte globulin was used for induction in all recipients, who then took tacrolimus and steroids for approximately 3 years.

The assay was immunoSEQ multiplex PCR, and TCRdb's table has in-frame clones only and misses some. The table has about 81,000 clones, 91% seen once. Study-wide results and limits: Within allografts, high graft-versus-host to host-versus-graft clonal ratios were seen among patients with graft-donor T cell macrochimerism. There were GvH clones found in recipient marrow, and some of them appeared first in ileum or blood.

V shed 4 bases and J 4 bases; nucleotides not matched to a gene: 6. CDR1 and CDR2 from the germline V gene are SGHTA and FQGTGA. The CDR3 runs 15 residues. The sequenced sample was unstimulated CD4+ T cells sorted from spleen or lymph node cells, obtained before transplant. The clonotype comes from a human donor who was the organ donor for an intestinal transplant. V and J are TRBV7-3 and TRBJ2-3, with 9 bases matching TRBD2. The CDR3, as DNA: TGTGCCAGCAGCTCTAGCGGGAAAGGGTCAGATACGCAGTATTTT. This codes for CASSSSGKGSDTQYF.